Listed here are 24 T cell receptor beta chains from one sample, sequenced in a study of tumor-infiltrating lymphocytes in primary liver carcinoma. Scientists recovered RNA and DNA together from around 20-30 mg of unsorted bulk tissue. A constant-region primer primed TCR beta cDNA synthesis from 500 to 550 ng of total RNA. Employing slightly modified ARM-PCR, three nested multiplex PCR rounds were run, and these gave rise to the TCR beta libraries. In the first two PCR rounds, TRBV1-TRBV30 forward primers were paired with a C-beta reverse primer, and each round lasted roughly 9 cycles. Using its own MiXCR run on the multiplex PCR reads, TCRdb lists one record per CDR3 protein. The repertoire holds around 80,000 distinct CDR3 sequences, with around 70% as singletons. Sequencing was done on a sample of liver tumor tissue from sampling region 1. Indicated subset: tumor region T1, superior pole. The receptors were sampled from a man aged 35 to 55 with primary liver carcinoma and hepatitis B virus infection.

Note on this clonotype: One end of the junction varies from germline; a read error may be responsible. The CDR3 loop reads CANSQAVTGEQYF. The CDR3 bases are TGCGCCAACAGCCAAGCTGTGACAGGCGAGCAGTACTTC. V gene TRBV4-1 combines with J gene TRBJ2-7, with a tentative D call TRBD1 (6 bases). The CDR3 is made up of 13 amino acids. The germline gives CDR1 MGHRA, CDR2 YSYEKL.

In regard to this clonotype: An end of the junction differs from the germline gene, which may be a read error. The chain combines TRBV6-5 with TRBJ2-1; the D gene is possibly TRBD2 (5 bases). The CDR3 runs to 12 residues. Germline values: CDR1 MNHEY, CDR2 SVGAGI. The CDR3 bases are TGTGCCGGCAGTTACGTCGGGGATGGGCAGTTCTTC. It specifies CAGSYVGDGQFF.

This clonotype was seen just once. This chain connects TRBV11-1 to TRBJ2-1; 12 nucleotides line up with TRBD2. This CDR3 is 19 amino acids long. CDR1 SGHAT and CDR2 FQDESV come from the germline V gene (reference sequence). V trimming: 3 bases; J trimming: 0 bases; junction bases outside the gene matches: 9. DNA of the CDR3: TGTGCCAGCAGCTTGGGACTCGGACTAGCGGGAATCTCCTACAATGAGCAGTTCTTC. Amino acids: CASSLGLGLAGISYNEQFF.

Notes on this clonotype: Its ends do not fully match the called genes, so a read error is possible. The chain links TRBV11-2 to TRBJ2-2, with a possible D match to TRBD2 (6 bases). Germline CDR1 reads SGHAT; CDR2 reads FQNNGV. This CDR3 has 16 residues. CDR3 loop: CDSSLVALARTGEQFF. The DNA of the CDR3 is TGTGACAGCAGCTTAGTGGCGCTAGCGAGAACCGGGGAGCAGTTTTTT.

The CDR3: CASRRIYEQYF. The DNA for the CDR3 is TGTGCCAGCCGCCGTATTTACGAGCAGTACTTC. The chain uses TRBV28 and TRBJ2-7; D gene uncertain. The CDR3 has 11 amino acids. In germline, CDR1 is MDHEN, CDR2 SYDVKM. With 8 bases removed from V and 4 bases from J, the gap between germline ends came to 9 bases.

This clonotype was detected once. A single base separates this from a much larger clone, so it may be a read error. V is TRBV5-1 and J is TRBJ2-2; no reliable D call. The CDR3 is 14 amino acids. V was clipped by 6 bases and J by 3 bases, with 12 bases between them. Germline V gives CDR1 SGHRS, CDR2 YFSETQ. The CDR3 nucleotides read TGCGCCAGCACTCCAGACCCCCACACCGGGGAGCTGTTTTTT. Translated, it gives CASTPDPHTGELFF.

To note about this clonotype: This is likely a read error, given that the CDR3 carries no conserved phenylalanine or tryptophan at its end. The chain combines TRBV4-2 with TRBJ1-6; D is possibly TRBD1 (5 bases). CDR1 LGHNA and CDR2 YNFKEQ come from the germline V gene. The germline V and J ends were trimmed by 5 bases and 8 bases, with 19 bases remaining between them. The CDR3 loop spans 16 amino acids. CDR3: CASSESRGVAYSPLHY. The CDR3 bases are TGTGCCAGCAGCGAATCCCGAGGGGTGGCTTATTCACCCCTCCACTAT.

This clonotype was found a few times. This may arise from a read error, as a much more abundant clone is one base away. A read error is likely, as this CDR3 ends without the conserved phenylalanine or tryptophan. The chain has TRBV12-3 or TRBV12-4 and TRBJ2-4; 12 bases fit TRBD1. The CDR3 is 14 residues long. After removal of 6 bases from V and 6 bases from J, the junction contained 3 bases not matched to a gene. As DNA, the CDR3 is TGTGCCAGCAGAGGGACAGGGGGCGCAAACATTCAGTACTCC. It translates to CASRGTGGANIQYS.

In regard to this clonotype: Germline is not matched at one junction end, which may reflect a read error. The chain combines TRBV7-8 with TRBJ2-1, with unresolved D. The germline gives CDR1 SGHVS, CDR2 FQNEAQ. This CDR3 contains 13 residues. The CDR3 is CASSPRRDKEQFF. In nucleotides, the CDR3 is TGTGCCAGCAGCCCACGTAGAGACAAAGAGCAGTTCTTC.

Concerning this clonotype itself: In this CDR3 the conserved last residue, phenylalanine or tryptophan, is missing, so a read error is likely. The gene calls are TRBV11-2 and TRBJ2-3; TRBD2 is a possible D gene (6 bases). CDR1 is SGHAT and CDR2 is FQNNGV in the germline V gene. CDR3 length: 14 amino acids. V lost 11 bases, J lost 4 bases, and 19 bases lay in between. This CDR3 reads CAGGPRELADTQYL. CDR3 nucleotide sequence: TGTGCCGGAGGGCCACGGGAGCTCGCAGATACGCAGTATCTT.

Remarks on this clonotype: Just one base apart from a much larger clone, this may be a read error. The chain joins TRBV5-1 to TRBJ2-1; 7 nucleotides line up with TRBD2. The CDR3 covers 17 residues. J lost 8 bases, V lost 5 bases, and 19 bases had no gene match. Looked up from germline, CDR1 is SGHRS and CDR2 is YFSETQ. CDR3 DNA sequence: TGCGCCAGCAGGATGGGGTATTCTAGCGGAGGTCGGGATGAGCAGTTCTTC. Translating gives CASRMGYSSGGRDEQFF.

As for this clonotype: Germline and junction disagree at one end, which may indicate a read error. This sequence joins TRBV6-5 and TRBJ2-1; no definite D call. This CDR3 has 14 amino acids. Germline V gene lookup returns CDR1 MNHEY and CDR2 SVGAGI. The DNA of the CDR3 is TGTGGCATCAGTTCACTGGCTTCCTACAATGGGCAGTTCTTC. Amino acid sequence: CGISSLASYNGQFF.

To note about this clonotype: At one boundary the junction diverges from the germline segment, which might be a read error. The chain combines TRBV11-2 with TRBJ2-3, with 9 bases fitting TRBD2. The CDR3 contains 16 residues. Germline CDR1 SGHAT, CDR2 FQNNGV. CDR3: CTSSAPTSGSIDTQYF. CDR3 sequence (DNA): TGTACCAGCAGCGCCCCGACTAGCGGCAGCATAGATACGCAGTATTTT. Based on the CDR3 plus reference TRBV11-2 and TRBJ2-3, the full variable domain is EAGVAQSPRYKIIEKRQSVAFWCNPISGHATLYWYQQILGQGPKLLIQFQNNGVVDDSQLPKDRFSAERLKGVDSTLKIQPAKLEDSAVYLCTSSAPTSGSIDTQYFGPGTRLTVL.

This clonotype appeared a few times. The gene calls are TRBV5-5 and TRBJ2-5; D is tentatively TRBD1 or TRBD2 (6 bases each). The CDR3 totals 15 residues. Germline loops: CDR1 SGHKS, CDR2 YYEKEE (reference sequence). The V gene lost 8 bases and the J gene lost 2 bases, with 19 bases spanning the gap. The CDR3 nucleotides read TGTGCCAGTAGGGGGGCGGACCGGGAACAAGAGACCCAGTACTTC. Translation gives CASRGADREQETQYF.

With regard to this clonotype: Because it lacks the conserved phenylalanine or tryptophan at the end, this CDR3 is likely a read error. The J gene is TRBJ2-1, the V gene TRBV12-3 or TRBV12-4; D could derive from TRBD1 or TRBD2 (5 bases each). Trimming cost V 9 bases and J 9 bases, with 21 bases left between them. This CDR3 contains 14 residues. The CDR3, as DNA: TGTGCCAGTATTACAGGTCAGAGGGGTAGTGAGCAGTTCTTG. It translates to CASITGQRGSEQFL.

This clonotype was recorded at least ten times. This sequence joins TRBV6-4 and TRBJ1-2; 10 bases are shared with TRBD1. V lost 10 bases to trimming and J lost 1 base; unmatched junction nucleotides: 9. The germline V gene has CDR1 MRHNA and CDR2 SNTAGT. This CDR3 region has 15 residues. Written as DNA, the CDR3 is TGTGCCACTCGACAGGGGGCGAGTGGTAACTATGGCTACACCTTC. It is translated as CATRQGASGNYGYTF.

The CDR3 nucleotides are TGTGCCAGCGGTTCCTTAGCGGATGGGGGCCACAATGAGCAGTTCTTC. Residues: CASGSLADGGHNEQFF. The chain employs TRBV6-5 and TRBJ2-1; TRBD1 or TRBD2 may be the D gene (6 bases each). Germline CDR1 and CDR2: MNHEY and SVGAGI. The CDR3 consists of 16 residues. Trimming removed 8 bases at V and 5 bases at J, with 22 bases between.

For this clonotype: Given a much more abundant clone one base away, this may be a read error. Since no conserved phenylalanine or tryptophan closes the CDR3, a read error is the likely cause. The rearrangement joins TRBV5-1 to TRBJ1-1; D call uncertain. Trimming pared 5 bases from V and 0 bases from J, leaving 5 bases between. The CDR3 loop spans 12 amino acids. Germline V gives CDR1 SGHRS, CDR2 YFSETQ. CDR3 bases: TGCGCCAGCAGGTTAGTGAACACTGAAGCTTTCTCT. Protein product: CASRLVNTEAFS.

The V call is TRBV29-1, the J call TRBJ2-5, with D possibly being TRBD1 (5 bases). The CDR3 is 11 amino acids. With 7 bases removed from V and 4 bases from J, the gap between germline ends came to 10 bases. CDR1 is SQVTM and CDR2 is ANQGSEA in the germline V gene. This chain's CDR3 is CSGRGRETQYF. The CDR3 DNA reads as TGCAGCGGTAGGGGAAGAGAGACCCAGTACTTC. Complete variable domain (other parts from reference TRBV29-1 and TRBJ2-5): SAVISQKPSRDICQRGTSLTIQCQVDSQVTMMFWYRQQPGQSLTLIATANQGSEATYESGFVIDKFPISRPNLTFSTLTVSNMSPEDSSIYLCSGRGRETQYFGPGTRLLVL.

This clonotype appeared many times. The rearrangement joins TRBV7-8 to TRBJ1-6; a weak D match, TRBD1 (6 bases). The CDR3 sequence is 14 residues long. V lost 4 bases and J lost 10, with 14 bases in between. In germline, CDR1 is SGHVS, CDR2 FQNEAQ. The CDR3 reads CASSSDRIDSPLHF. CDR3 nucleotides: TGTGCCAGCAGCTCAGACAGGATAGACTCACCCCTCCACTTT.

To note about this clonotype: One base away lies a much larger clone, so this may be a sequencing read error. V gene TRBV13 combines with J gene TRBJ2-3; TRBD2 might be the D (6 bases). Germline V gene lookup returns CDR1 PRHDT and CDR2 FYEKMQ (reference sequence). Trimming stripped 5 bases from V and 5 bases from J, with 23 bases between. CDR3 size: 17 residues. CDR3 region: CASSPPGGPHGGDTQYF. The CDR3 DNA sequence: TGTGCCAGCAGCCCCCCGGGCGGACCCCACGGGGGAGATACGCAGTATTTT.

This clonotype was counted between two and nine times. The chain employs TRBV2 and TRBJ1-4; D is undetermined. Trimming took 6 bases from V and 0 from J, leaving 8 bases between them. CDR1 and CDR2 from the germline V gene are SNHLY and FYNNEI. The CDR3 extends over 14 amino acids. For the CDR3, the DNA is TGTGCCAGCAGGGGCACAACAACTAATGAAAAACTGTTTTTT. It specifies CASRGTTTNEKLFF.

This clonotype is medium-sized by share. J is TRBJ2-5 and V is TRBV11-2; no firm D call. Per germline, CDR1 SGHAT and CDR2 FQNNGV. With 1 base removed from V and 2 bases from J, the gap between germline ends came to 17 bases. This CDR3 is built from 17 residues. The CDR3 DNA reads as TGTGCCAGCAGCTTAGGGGCCTTGTCCGGGTTTCAAGAGACCCAGTACTTC. Translated, it gives CASSLGALSGFQETQYF.

This clonotype was recorded only once. With a much larger clone just one base away, this may be a read error. The gene calls are TRBV5-1 and TRBJ2-2, with TRBD1 as a possible D gene (5 bases). Germline assignment: CDR1 SGHRS and CDR2 YFSETQ. V was pared by 4 bases and J by 1 base, with 11 bases between. The CDR3 is made up of 15 amino acids. CDR3 sequence: CASSPDRENTGELFF. CDR3 sequence (DNA): TGCGCCAGCAGCCCCGACAGAGAGAACACCGGGGAGCTGTTTTTT.